A single sample is the source of the 24 T cell receptor beta chains below, sequenced in a study of cytomegalovirus exposure and HLA in healthy donors. PCR amplification relied on 60 Vbeta primers (plus 13 Jbeta primers). Produced via immunoSEQ multiplex PCR; TCRdb's table is partial and in-frame only. The sample lists some 97,000 clones, roughly 75% occurring once. The sequencing input was PBMCs. These receptor sequences come from a male donor in good health and CMV-seropositive.

This rearrangement joins TRBV5-1 to TRBJ1-2; D is uncertain. This CDR3 comprises 15 residues. CDR1 and CDR2 from the germline V gene are SGHRS and YFSETQ. With 2 bases removed from V and 0 bases from J, the gap between germline ends came to 11 bases. As DNA, the CDR3 is TGCGCCAGCAGCTTTGCGGGGTCTTCTAACTATGGCTACACCTTC. As protein: CASSFAGSSNYGYTF. The variable domain in full, with the rest retrieved from reference TRBV5-1 and TRBJ1-2, is KAGVTQTPRYLIKTRGQQVTLSCSPISGHRSVSWYQQTPGQGLQFLFEYFSETQRNKGNFPGRFSGRQFSNSRSEMNVSTLELGDSALYLCASSFAGSSNYGYTFGSGTRLTVV.

The gene calls are TRBV28 and TRBJ1-2; D remains unclear. The CDR3 consists of 13 residues. With 7 bases removed from V and 4 bases from J, the gap between germline ends came to 13 bases. Germline V lookup: CDR1 MDHEN, CDR2 SYDVKM. CDR3 sequence: CASKSPGLYGYTF. The DNA of the CDR3 is TGTGCCAGCAAGTCGCCAGGACTCTATGGCTACACCTTC.

The chain joins TRBV28 to TRBJ1-1, with D possibly TRBD1 on 6 matching bases. The CDR3 has 14 amino acids. Trimming removed 3 bases at V and 4 bases at J, with 12 bases between. Germline V gene data show CDR1 as MDHEN and CDR2 as SYDVKM. CDR3 region: CASSFRGGGTEAFF. The CDR3 nucleotides read TGTGCCAGCAGTTTTCGGGGAGGGGGCACTGAAGCTTTCTTT. The whole variable domain, filled in from reference TRBV28 and TRBJ1-1, reads DVKVTQSSRYLVKRTGEKVFLECVQDMDHENMFWYRQDPGLGLRLIYFSYDVKMKEKGDIPEGYSVSREKKERFSLILESASTNQTSMYLCASSFRGGGTEAFFGQGTRLTVV.

The V gene is TRBV19, the J gene TRBJ1-6, with 10 bases fitting TRBD1. J lost 8 bases, V lost 6 bases, and 7 bases had no gene match. The length of the CDR3 is 15 residues. Germline CDR1 and CDR2: LNHDA and SQIVND (reference sequence). CDR3: CASSPRQGADSPLHF. The CDR3 DNA reads TGTGCCAGTAGCCCTCGACAGGGGGCTGATTCACCCCTCCACTTT. Looking up the rest from reference TRBV19 and TRBJ1-6 gives the full variable domain: DGGITQSPKYLFRKEGQNVTLSCEQNLNHDAMYWYRQDPGQGLRLIYYSQIVNDFQKGDIAEGYSVSREKKESFPLTVTSAQKNPTAFYLCASSPRQGADSPLHFGNGTRLTVT.

V and J are TRBV9 and TRBJ1-1; 8 bases are a match to TRBD1. The junction had 3 bases not matched to a gene; V was cut back by 0 bases and J by 8 bases. Per the germline V gene, CDR1 is SGDLS and CDR2 is YYNGEE. The length of the CDR3 is 13 residues. CDR3 DNA: TGTGCCAGCAGCGTAGGGTGGACAGGGGAAGCTTTCTTT. It specifies CASSVGWTGEAFF.

This clone was seen once. This chain connects TRBV6-1 to TRBJ2-1; TRBD2 matches at 8 bases. CDR3 size: 16 residues. The J segment lost 3 bases and the V segment lost 1 base, leaving 5 bases of the junction unmatched. Germline CDR1 reads MNHNS; CDR2 reads SASEGT. The CDR3 is CASSEVGSGVYNEQFF. CDR3 in DNA: TGTGCCAGCAGTGAAGTCGGTAGCGGGGTCTACAATGAGCAGTTCTTC.

The V gene is TRBV14, the J gene TRBJ1-2; TRBD1 might be the D (6 bases). V shed 1 base and J shed 4 bases, with 7 bases lying between them. The CDR3 loop spans 13 amino acids. Germline CDR1 SGHDN, CDR2 FVKESK. Here the CDR3 DNA reads TGTGCCAGCAGCCAAGGGACAGCCTATGGCTACACCTTC. Protein product: CASSQGTAYGYTF.

This clone was observed a single time. The J gene is TRBJ1-1, the V gene TRBV7-9; D is perhaps TRBD1 (6 bases). There are 15 residues in the CDR3. Germline V gene sequence: CDR1 SEHNR, CDR2 FQNEAQ (reference sequence). Trimming took off 0 bases at V and 0 bases at J, with 8 bases between the two ends. The CDR3 region is CASSLAYRVNTEAFF. CDR3 nucleotide sequence: TGTGCCAGCAGCTTAGCCTACAGGGTGAACACTGAAGCTTTCTTT.

This clone has just a few counts. The CDR3 DNA is TGTGCCAGCAGTCAAGACATCGCAACCCAAGAGACCCAGTACTTC. It is translated as CASSQDIATQETQYF. This sequence joins TRBV6-6 and TRBJ2-5; no reliable D call. The length of the CDR3 is 15 residues. Looked up from germline, CDR1 is MNHNY and CDR2 is SVGAGI (reference sequence). Deletions cut 5 bases from V and 1 base from J, with 14 bases between.

V usage is TRBV29-1 and J usage is TRBJ1-1, with D possibly being TRBD1 (5 bases). CDR3 size: 13 residues. In germline, CDR1 is SQVTM, CDR2 ANQGSEA. Trimming took off 8 bases at V and 1 base at J, with 14 bases between the two ends. The CDR3, as DNA: TGCAGCATCGTAGCGGGGCCGAACACTGAAGCTTTCTTT. Its translation is CSIVAGPNTEAFF. The full variable domain, its missing parts supplied by reference TRBV29-1 and TRBJ1-1, is SAVISQKPSRDICQRGTSLTIQCQVDSQVTMMFWYRQQPGQSLTLIATANQGSEATYESGFVIDKFPISRPNLTFSTLTVSNMSPEDSSIYLCSIVAGPNTEAFFGQGTRLTVV.

The rearrangement uses TRBV25-1 and TRBJ1-5, with 12 bases that match TRBD1. This CDR3 is built from 16 residues. Germline V gene data show CDR1 as MGHDK and CDR2 as SYGVNS. V gave up 2 bases and J gave up 7 bases; unmatched junction bases: 6. CDR3 sequence reads: CASSEPGQGARQPQHF. In nucleotides, the CDR3 is TGTGCCAGCAGTGAACCGGGACAGGGGGCGAGACAGCCCCAGCATTTT.

The genes are TRBV6-1 and TRBJ2-2, with 10 bases identical to TRBD1. The CDR3 is 15 residues long. CDR1 and CDR2 (germline): MNHNS, SASEGT. V lost 4 bases and J lost 3; bases outside the gene matches: 2. The CDR3 spells CASSVGTGDTGELFF. The CDR3, as DNA: TGTGCCAGCAGTGTGGGGACAGGGGACACCGGGGAGCTGTTTTTT.

The chain is built from TRBV25-1 and TRBJ2-7; tentative D call: TRBD2 (5 bases). The CDR3 runs to 15 residues. From germline, CDR1 is MGHDK and CDR2 SYGVNS. With 6 bases removed from V and 2 bases from J, the gap between germline ends came to 17 bases. The chain's CDR3 is CASSDYTSTAYEQYF. CDR3 DNA: TGTGCCAGCAGCGACTACACTTCAACCGCCTACGAGCAGTACTTC.

The genes are TRBV7-6 and TRBJ2-3; D may be TRBD2 (6 bases). Germline V gene data show CDR1 as SGHVS and CDR2 as FNYEAQ. This CDR3 has 15 residues. V lost 4 bases and J lost 0, with 11 bases in between. The CDR3 spells CASSSSGLSTDTQYF. Written as DNA, the CDR3 is TGTGCCAGCAGCTCCAGCGGGCTAAGCACAGATACGCAGTATTTT.

This clone was picked up a small number of times. The gene calls are TRBV4-2 and TRBJ1-3, with 7 bases fitting TRBD1. CDR3 size: 16 residues. Trimming removed 3 bases from V and 3 bases from J; junction bases left unmatched: 8. The germline gives CDR1 LGHNA, CDR2 YNFKEQ. Here the CDR3 reads CASSQGTDRDGNTIYF. CDR3 nucleotides: TGTGCCAGCAGCCAGGGAACCGACAGGGATGGAAACACCATATATTTT.

This rearrangement joins TRBV5-8 to TRBJ2-2, with D maybe TRBD1 (6 bases). This CDR3 comprises 15 residues. V lost 0 bases and J 3 bases, leaving 9 bases between the germline ends. The germline CDR1 and CDR2 sequences are SGHTS and YDEGEE. In nucleotides, the CDR3 is TGTGCCAGCAGCTTGGAGGCAGGGGACACCGGGGAGCTGTTTTTT. Its protein product is CASSLEAGDTGELFF.

This chain links TRBV4-2 with TRBJ2-1; 13 bases fit TRBD2. V gave up 1 base and J gave up 0 bases; unmatched junction bases: 12. The CDR3 loop spans 21 amino acids. Germline V gene data show CDR1 as LGHNA and CDR2 as YNFKEQ. This chain's CDR3 is CASSQGARTSGGESSYNEQFF. The DNA for the CDR3 is TGTGCCAGCAGCCAAGGGGCCCGGACTAGCGGGGGAGAGAGCTCCTACAATGAGCAGTTCTTC.

The J gene is TRBJ1-6, the V gene TRBV30; 9 nucleotides agree with TRBD1. The V and J ends lost 5 bases and 5 bases, in that order; junction bases with no gene match: 1. The CDR3 runs to 13 residues. The germline V gene encodes CDR1 GTSNPN and CDR2 SVGIG (reference sequence). CDR3 residues: CAWGTGNNSPLHF. The DNA for the CDR3 is TGTGCCTGGGGGACAGGGAATAATTCACCCCTCCACTTT.

With regard to this clone: At the DNA level, this CDR3 is encoded by other sequences in the same sample as well. The chain links TRBV9 to TRBJ2-3; D is unclear. With 2 bases removed from V and 3 bases from J, the gap between germline ends came to 4 bases. The CDR3 is 12 amino acids. Germline V gives CDR1 SGDLS, CDR2 YYNGEE. The CDR3 DNA follows: TGTGCCAGCAGCGTTCTTACAGATACGCAGTATTTT. Translated: CASSVLTDTQYF.

The table lists this clone with a few counts. This chain links TRBV6-5 with TRBJ2-2; D might be TRBD1 (5 bases). This CDR3 region has 15 residues. V was trimmed by 1 base and J by 7 bases, leaving 13 bases between them. Germline V gene lookup returns CDR1 MNHEY and CDR2 SVGAGI. CDR3 residues: CASSYYGRDSGELFF. The CDR3 DNA reads as TGTGCCAGCAGTTACTACGGCAGGGATAGCGGGGAGCTGTTTTTT.

The gene calls are TRBV10-3 and TRBJ1-2; D gene unclear. Germline CDR1 reads ENHRY; CDR2 reads SYGVKD. The ends were cut back, 0 bases at V and 3 bases at J, with 8 bases in the middle. The CDR3 loop spans 14 amino acids. The DNA of the CDR3 is TGTGCCATCAGTGAGTCCGAGGTGGACTATGGCTACACCTTC. Its protein product is CAISESEVDYGYTF.

This rearrangement joins TRBV27 to TRBJ2-1; 7 nucleotides align to TRBD2. Germline loops: CDR1 MNHEY, CDR2 SMNVEV (reference sequence). V trimming: 7 bases; J trimming: 3 bases; junction bases outside the gene matches: 6. This CDR3 has 14 residues. The CDR3 here is CASTRGGFYNEQFF. In DNA, the CDR3 is TGTGCCAGCACCCGCGGGGGATTCTACAATGAGCAGTTCTTC.

This clone has a handful of counts. The junction differs from germline at one of its ends, possibly a read error. The genes are TRBV7-7 and TRBJ1-2; the D is unclear. CDR3 length: 14 amino acids. Germline lookup yields CDR1 SSHAT and CDR2 FNYEAQ (reference sequence). The CDR3 reads CASSPLVGNYGYTF. CDR3 DNA: TGTGCTAGCAGCCCCCTGGTCGGTAACTATGGCTACACCTTC.

The chain combines TRBV12-5 with TRBJ1-1; D perhaps matches TRBD1 (5 bases). V lost 0 bases and J 4 bases, leaving 6 bases between the germline ends. Germline V gene lookup returns CDR1 LGHNT and CDR2 FRNRAP. The CDR3 has 13 amino acids. CDR3: CASGLVTGTEAFF. The DNA for the CDR3 is TGTGCTAGTGGTTTGGTAACAGGCACTGAAGCTTTCTTT.